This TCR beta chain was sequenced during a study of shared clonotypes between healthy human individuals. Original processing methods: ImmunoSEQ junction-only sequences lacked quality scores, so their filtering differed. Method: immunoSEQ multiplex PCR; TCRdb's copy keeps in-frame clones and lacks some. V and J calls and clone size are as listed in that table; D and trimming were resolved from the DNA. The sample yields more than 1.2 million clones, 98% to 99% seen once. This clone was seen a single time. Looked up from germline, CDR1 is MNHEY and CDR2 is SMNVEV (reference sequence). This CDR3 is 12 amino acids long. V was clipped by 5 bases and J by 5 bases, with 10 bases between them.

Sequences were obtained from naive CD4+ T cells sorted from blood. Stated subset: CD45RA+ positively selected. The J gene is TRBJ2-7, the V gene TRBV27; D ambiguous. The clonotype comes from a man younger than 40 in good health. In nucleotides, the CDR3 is TGTGCCAGCAGTCTCCTCGAGGACGAGCAGTACTTC. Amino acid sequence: CASSLLEDEQYF.